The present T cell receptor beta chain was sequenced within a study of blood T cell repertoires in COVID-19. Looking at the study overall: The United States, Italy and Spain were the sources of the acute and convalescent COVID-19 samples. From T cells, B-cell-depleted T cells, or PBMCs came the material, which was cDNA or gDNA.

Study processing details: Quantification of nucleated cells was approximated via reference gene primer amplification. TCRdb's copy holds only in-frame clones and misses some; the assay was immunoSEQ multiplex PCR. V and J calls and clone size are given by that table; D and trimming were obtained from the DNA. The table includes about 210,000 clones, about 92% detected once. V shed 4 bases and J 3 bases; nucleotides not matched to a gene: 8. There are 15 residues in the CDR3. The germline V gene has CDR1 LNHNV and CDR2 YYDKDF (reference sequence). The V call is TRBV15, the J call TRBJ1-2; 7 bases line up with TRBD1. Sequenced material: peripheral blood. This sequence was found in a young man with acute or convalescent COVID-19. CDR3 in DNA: TGTGCCACCAGCATAAAACCCGGGACAGACTATGGCTACACCTTC. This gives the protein CATSIKPGTDYGYTF.